This T cell receptor (beta chain) was captured by sequencing in a study of OX40 agonist ivuxolimab in advanced cancers. The CDR3 has 11 amino acids. CDR1 SGHNT and CDR2 YENEEA come from the germline V gene. V lost 5 bases, J lost 9 bases, and 0 bases stayed unmatched. Produced via immunoSEQ multiplex PCR; TCRdb's table is partial and in-frame only. The top ten hold roughly 3.9% of the sample, which has approximately 46,000 clones, approximately 80% seen once. This sample comprised CD4+ or CD8+ T cells sorted from blood, obtained in a trial of the OX40 agonist ivuxolimab. This chain connects TRBV11-3 to TRBJ2-1, with TRBD2 matching over 8 bases. This TCR was sampled from an adult with an advanced solid tumor such as melanoma, head and neck, liver or kidney cancer. For the CDR3, the DNA is TGTGCCAGCAGCCGGGGGGGTGAGCAGTTCTTC. This encodes CASSRGGEQFF.